This T cell receptor beta chain comes out of a study of T cells in Graves' hyperthyroidism and ophthalmopathy (dated by TCRdb to the late 2010s). About the full investigation: Peripheral blood samples were taken at initial diagnosis, before any treatment was given. According to the paper, TCR Vbeta CDR3 sequencing was carried out on 135 peripheral blood samples, which came from approximately 43 ophthalmopathy, around 74 hyperthyroidism and roughly 17 progressor patients. The 100 discovery patients were randomly divided into training and test sets at a 7:3 ratio. TCR V-J signatures able to tell the groups apart were searched for in a discovery cohort of some 100 patients, of whom over 40 had Graves' ophthalmopathy and 57 had stable Graves' hyperthyroidism. Thyroid tissue and blood T-cell repertoires from more than 5 Graves' hyperthyroidism patients were also compared in the study. An independent validation cohort of some 18 hyperthyroidism patients and 17 patients who later progressed to ophthalmopathy tested prospective prediction of ophthalmopathy. Once sampling was done, hyperthyroidism patients were given methimazole at a starting dose of 30 mg daily, whereas ophthalmopathy patients were given high-dose intravenous methylprednisolone. On the study overall, not on this receptor specifically: In validation, the model predicted progression to ophthalmopathy with 65% to 71% sensitivity and 72% to 85% specificity, a median of roughly seven months before onset. A 13 V-J signature model separated ophthalmopathy from stable hyperthyroidism, with about 90% sensitivity and 81% to 82% specificity in cross-validation and 80%/75% in testing. No statistical method was used to fix the sample size in advance, and group allocation was not hidden from the investigators. Blood samples also contained most of the expanded thyroid clonotypes (frequency above 0.001), which suggests that blood repertoires may reflect thyroid immune responses.

The CDR3 runs 13 residues from the cysteine to the phenylalanine. Only CDR3 DNA remains: 39 bases, in frame from the first base. V was cut back by 7 bases and J by 3 bases, leaving a gap of 12 bases between them. Based on the germline V gene, the CDR1 and CDR2 sequences are MDHEN and SYDVKM. In the ophthalmopathy patients, disease was moderately to severely active, with a Clinical Activity Score of 3 or more, a NOSPECS grade of 4 or more, and a duration of less than 3 months. Exclusion was applied to patients with uncontrolled infections, other autoimmune diseases, pregnancy or lactation. Diagnoses were based on clinical symptoms, serum thyroxine and TRAb, thyroid ultrasound and orbital computed tomography. PBMCs were isolated from 10 ml of fresh peripheral blood by Ficoll-Paque density gradient centrifugation. Total RNA was extracted with Trizol reagent, and quality was checked on an Agilent 2100 Bioanalyzer.

This clonotype was seen ten or more times. Its antigen remains unidentified. No much larger clone is present one base from it, and per-base qualities are unavailable. Amplification of TCR beta CDR3 regions was carried out from RNA transcripts. The first round of RT-PCR for the TCR CDR3 was performed with the HTBI primer set and the Qiagen OneStep RT-PCR kit. Libraries were constructed in a second round of multiplex PCR, after which size selection and purification were performed. Libraries were sequenced paired-end with 100 bp reads on an Illumina HiSeq2000. Per the original workflow: SOAPnuke was used to process the raw data, with reads discarded if the reads contained adapters or uncalled bases, had a mean Phred below 15, or lacked an exact constant-primer or identifier match. High-quality paired reads were merged using COPE v1.2.5, and each unique nucleotide sequence was defined as a clonotype. MiTCR v1.1 was used to align clonotypes to the IMGT TRBV, TRBD and TRBJ reference segments. Only V-J combinations with frequency above 0.0001, covering approximately 99% of repertoires, were analysed. A TCS score was defined as the ratio of F50 (clonal expansion) to E x V (chaos), with BLOSUM62-based TCRdist applied between CDR3 peptides within each V-J. Welch's t-statistics and random forest reduced roughly 530 V-J features to 10 to 15, which were used in a naive Bayes classifier (R e1071). TCRdb handled the public reads itself, with Q25 trimming in fastp and clone calling in MiXCR, and kept productive beta chains. One record per CDR3 amino acid sequence lists the most common genes and DNA. TCRdb, rather than the study authors, made the V and J calls. In all, the sample holds 250,000 to 300,000 distinct CDR3 sequences, and about 17% of those were seen once. In total, the top ten clones hold approximately 57% of the sample.

Source material: blood. The chain is assembled from TRBV28 and TRBJ2-5, with a tentative D gene TRBD1 over 5 matching bases. The sequence derives from a woman aged 60-75 years with Graves' ophthalmopathy. The bases are TGTGCCAGCACCTGGGGCGGAGAAGAGACCCAGTACTTC. It codes for CASTWGGEETQYF.